These 15 T cell receptor beta chains were all obtained from the same sample, sequenced in a study of cytomegalovirus exposure and HLA in healthy donors. With 60 Vbeta and 13 Jbeta primers, the PCR was carried out. Some clones are missing from TCRdb's copy, which holds only in-frame ones; the method was immunoSEQ multiplex PCR. The sample holds under 20,000 clones; more than 80% are singletons and the top ten take about a fifth. Material: PBMCs. The receptors were gathered from a human donor in good health.

This clone appeared once. The chain carries TRBV2 and TRBJ2-7; 7 bases match TRBD2. The CDR3 runs to 13 residues. CDR1 is SNHLY, CDR2 FYNNEI, per germline. Trimming cost V 8 bases and J 0 bases; bases outside gene matches: 4. CDR3 residues: CASAREASYEQYF. CDR3 bases: TGTGCCAGCGCCCGGGAGGCCTCCTACGAGCAGTACTTC.

The V and J genes are TRBV2 and TRBJ2-3; 9 bases map to TRBD2. The CDR3 loop spans 15 amino acids. The V segment lost 5 bases and the J segment 3 bases; nucleotides outside the gene matches: 6. Germline lookup yields CDR1 SNHLY and CDR2 FYNNEI. The CDR3 coding sequence is TGTGCCAGCAGTCCCTTAGCGGGAGAAACAGATACGCAGTATTTT. It encodes CASSPLAGETDTQYF.

The chain recombines TRBV5-1 with TRBJ1-2; D unclear. From germline, CDR1 is SGHRS and CDR2 YFSETQ. Trimming removed 0 bases at V and 6 bases at J, with 12 bases between. This CDR3 spans 14 amino acids. The CDR3 nucleotides are TGCGCCAGCAGCTTGGACCTTCCTGGCAATGGCTACACCTTC. This translates into CASSLDLPGNGYTF.

This chain links TRBV11-2 with TRBJ1-2; 8 positions match TRBD1. CDR1 is SGHAT and CDR2 is FQNNGV in the germline V gene. V was clipped by 6 bases and J by 7 bases; unmatched bases: 16. The CDR3 contains 16 residues. CDR3 residues: CASSWRDRKRDGGYTF. The CDR3 DNA follows: TGTGCCAGCAGTTGGCGGGACAGGAAAAGAGATGGTGGCTACACCTTC. Combining the CDR3 with reference TRBV11-2 and TRBJ1-2 gives the whole variable domain EAGVAQSPRYKIIEKRQSVAFWCNPISGHATLYWYQQILGQGPKLLIQFQNNGVVDDSQLPKDRFSAERLKGVDSTLKIQPAKLEDSAVYLCASSWRDRKRDGGYTFGSGTRLTVV.

The V gene is TRBV4-3, the J gene TRBJ1-3; TRBD1 matches at 8 bases. The CDR3 totals 15 residues. J lost 2 bases, V lost 4 bases, and 4 bases had no gene match. Germline CDR1 reads LGHNA; CDR2 reads YSLEER. The CDR3 loop reads CASSLLQGAGNTIYF. The CDR3 DNA follows: TGCGCCAGCAGCCTATTACAGGGGGCTGGAAACACCATATATTTT.

The rearrangement uses TRBV18 and TRBJ1-5; 9 positions agree with TRBD1. Germline V gene lookup returns CDR1 KGHSH and CDR2 LQKENI. The CDR3 extends over 16 amino acids. V was clipped by 3 bases and J by 9 bases; unmatched bases: 12. CDR3 sequence: CASSPPGQGGVRPQHF. CDR3 coding DNA: TGTGCCAGCTCACCCCCGGGACAGGGTGGGGTGCGGCCCCAGCATTTT.

The rearrangement uses TRBV25-1 and TRBJ1-1; tentatively, D is TRBD1 (6 bases). CDR3 length: 13 amino acids. From germline, CDR1 is MGHDK and CDR2 SYGVNS. V gave up 6 bases and J gave up 2 bases, with 10 bases separating them. CDR3 DNA: TGTGCCAGCAGGAAACAGGGAAACACTGAAGCTTTCTTT. Its translation: CASRKQGNTEAFF.

The V gene is TRBV6-4, the J gene TRBJ2-7, with TRBD1 identical over 8 bases. Germline loops: CDR1 MRHNA, CDR2 SNTAGT. After removal of 3 bases from V and 5 bases from J, the junction contained 9 bases not matched to a gene. The CDR3 is 15 residues long. The CDR3 DNA is TGTGCCAGCAGTGAAGGGACAGGAGCGACCCACGAGCAGTACTTC. Amino acids: CASSEGTGATHEQYF.

V usage is TRBV27 and J usage is TRBJ1-4, with TRBD1 matching over 7 bases. Per the germline V gene, CDR1 is MNHEY and CDR2 is SMNVEV (reference sequence). The CDR3 length is 15 residues. The J segment lost 5 bases and the V segment lost 6 bases, leaving 9 bases of the junction unmatched. This chain's CDR3 is CASSPWDRRNEKLFF. The CDR3 DNA reads TGTGCCAGCAGCCCTTGGGACAGACGAAATGAAAAACTGTTTTTT.

The chain combines TRBV6-6 with TRBJ1-4; D is ambiguous. In germline, CDR1 is MNHNY, CDR2 SVGAGI (reference sequence). The CDR3 has 13 residues. Deletions cut 8 bases from V and 4 bases from J, with 11 bases between. The CDR3 protein is CASARDFNEKLFF. CDR3 coding DNA: TGTGCCAGCGCAAGAGACTTTAATGAAAAACTGTTTTTT.

The chain joins TRBV28 to TRBJ2-5; 7 nucleotides match TRBD2. Germline V gene sequence: CDR1 MDHEN, CDR2 SYDVKM. V gave up 3 bases and J gave up 7 bases; unmatched junction bases: 11. The CDR3 contains 15 residues. The CDR3: CASSFHGGGRVTQYF. CDR3 nucleotide sequence: TGTGCCAGCAGTTTCCACGGCGGGGGTCGAGTGACCCAGTACTTC.

The rearrangement links TRBV18 to TRBJ1-2, with TRBD1 matching over 9 bases. The trim removed 3 bases at V and 8 bases at J, leaving 10 bases unmatched. The germline V gene encodes CDR1 KGHSH and CDR2 LQKENI. The CDR3 sequence is 15 residues long. The CDR3: CASSPLLGQGKGYTF. Here the CDR3 DNA reads TGTGCCAGCTCACCTCTCCTCGGACAGGGGAAGGGCTACACCTTC.

The chain recombines TRBV30 with TRBJ1-3; D may be TRBD1 (6 bases). The CDR3 is 15 amino acids. V was pared by 0 bases and J by 8 bases, with 17 bases between. In germline, CDR1 is GTSNPN, CDR2 SVGIG (reference sequence). As DNA, the CDR3 is TGTGCCTGGAGTGTAGGCGGGGGCGCGAGGGACACCATATATTTT. Translated: CAWSVGGGARDTIYF.

The chain recombines TRBV7-9 with TRBJ1-1, with D tentatively TRBD1 (6 bases). The CDR3 spans 14 residues. In germline, CDR1 is SEHNR, CDR2 FQNEAQ (reference sequence). V lost 1 base to trimming and J lost 6 bases, with 12 bases between them. CDR3 bases: TGTGCCAGCAGCTTAGTTAGCAGGGGCTCTGAAGCTTTCTTT. It is translated as CASSLVSRGSEAFF.

The chain joins TRBV12-5 to TRBJ2-1; 7 bases align to TRBD1. V was pared by 7 bases and J by 8 bases, with 8 bases of the junction left unmatched. In germline, CDR1 is LGHNT, CDR2 FRNRAP. The CDR3 loop spans 13 amino acids. DNA of the CDR3: TGTGCTAGTGTAGAGGGGGCCTGGCATGAGCAGTTCTTC. Translating it yields CASVEGAWHEQFF.